The 18 T cell receptor beta chains listed next were all sequenced from one sample in a study of shared clonotypes between healthy human individuals. Terminally differentiated effector memory CD45RA+ cells were left out of the naive CD8 fraction, which was CD45RO-negative and positively selected for CCR7. Repertoires were generated with immunoSEQ multiplex PCR, while TCRdb's copy carries only in-frame clones and drops some. The repertoire consists of about 2.2 million clones, with 93% occurring once and the leading ten covering around 1.7%. The sample consisted of naive CD8+ T cells from PBMCs. All receptors come from a man between 18 and 29 years old in good health. Some clones in this sample may be carry-over from other donors' samples.

This chain uses TRBV10-3 with TRBJ2-3, with 7 bases fitting TRBD2. CDR3 size: 16 residues. CDR1 and CDR2 (germline): ENHRY, SYGVKD. Trimming removed 2 bases from V and 3 bases from J; junction bases left unmatched: 8. For the CDR3, the DNA is TGTGCCATCAGTGAGGACCGGGTAGCGGGTACAGATACGCAGTATTTT. It encodes CAISEDRVAGTDTQYF.

A single count supports this clone. The chain combines TRBV6-5 with TRBJ2-2; D gene unclear. CDR1 and CDR2 (germline): MNHEY, SVGAGI. The V gene lost 6 bases and the J gene lost 5 bases, with 7 bases spanning the gap. The CDR3 extends over 12 amino acids. The CDR3 loop is CASSQGTGELFF. In DNA form, the CDR3 reads TGTGCCAGCAGCCAAGGGACCGGGGAGCTGTTTTTT.

This clone appeared once. The rearrangement links TRBV29-1 to TRBJ2-1; 10 bases are shared with TRBD2. CDR1 is SQVTM and CDR2 is ANQGSEA in the germline V gene. This CDR3 comprises 18 residues. V lost 3 bases and J lost 0; bases outside the gene matches: 11. The CDR3 DNA sequence: TGCAGCGTTGAGGGGTGGGCTAGCGGGGGAAGCTCCTACAATGAGCAGTTCTTC. Its translation is CSVEGWASGGSSYNEQFF.

The chain is built from TRBV7-9 and TRBJ1-2; D not certain. Germline V gene sequence: CDR1 SEHNR, CDR2 FQNEAQ (reference sequence). Deletions cut 2 bases from V and 3 bases from J, with 4 bases between. The CDR3 length is 12 residues. CDR3 sequence reads: CASSLTDYGYTF. In DNA, the CDR3 is TGTGCCAGCAGCTTAACGGACTATGGCTACACCTTC. The full variable domain, in which reference TRBV7-9 and TRBJ1-2 provide the parts outside the CDR3, is DTGVSQNPRHKITKRGQNVTFRCDPISEHNRLYWYRQTLGQGPEFLTYFQNEAQLEKSRLLSDRFSAERPKGSFSTLEIQRTEQGDSAMYLCASSLTDYGYTFGSGTRLTVV.

The V call is TRBV29-1, the J call TRBJ2-6; D gene ambiguous. CDR1 is SQVTM, CDR2 ANQGSEA, per germline. The CDR3 totals 13 residues. Trimming pared 6 bases from V and 0 bases from J, leaving 6 bases between. The CDR3 is CSVRSSGANVLTF. CDR3 in DNA: TGCAGCGTACGGTCCTCTGGGGCCAACGTCCTGACTTTC.

The CDR3 DNA reads TGTGCCAGCAGCCCGGGGACTAGCGGGCTCTTACCAGATACGCAGTATTTT. Its protein is CASSPGTSGLLPDTQYF. This rearrangement joins TRBV7-6 to TRBJ2-3, with 12 bases lining up with TRBD2. This CDR3 region has 17 residues. Germline CDR1 and CDR2: SGHVS and FNYEAQ. The V segment lost 5 bases and the J segment 4 bases; nucleotides outside the gene matches: 10.

This chain connects TRBV28 to TRBJ2-7; the match to TRBD1 covers 8 bases. Germline V CDR1 and CDR2: MDHEN, SYDVKM. V gave up 5 bases and J gave up 7 bases; unmatched junction bases: 10. The CDR3 loop spans 14 amino acids. CDR3 in amino acids: CASSTRTGPLEQYF. CDR3 nucleotide sequence: TGTGCCAGCAGTACCAGGACAGGGCCTCTTGAGCAGTACTTC.

The rearrangement joins TRBV30 to TRBJ1-1; D may be TRBD1 (6 bases). Germline V gives CDR1 GTSNPN, CDR2 SVGIG (reference sequence). V was pared by 0 bases and J by 4 bases, with 18 bases between. CDR3 length: 16 amino acids. The CDR3 reads CAWSVYREGHGTEAFF. DNA for the CDR3: TGTGCCTGGAGTGTATACAGGGAGGGGCACGGCACTGAAGCTTTCTTT.

The rearrangement uses TRBV7-9 and TRBJ2-7; 10 nucleotides match TRBD1. This CDR3 region has 14 residues. The germline CDR1 and CDR2 sequences are SEHNR and FQNEAQ (reference sequence). Germline trimming cut 5 bases from V and 3 bases from J; bases unmatched to any gene: 4. The CDR3 spells CASSHRTGGYEQYF. The DNA for the CDR3 is TGTGCCAGCAGCCATAGGACAGGGGGCTACGAGCAGTACTTC. Full variable domain (rest looked up from reference TRBV7-9 and TRBJ2-7): DTGVSQNPRHKITKRGQNVTFRCDPISEHNRLYWYRQTLGQGPEFLTYFQNEAQLEKSRLLSDRFSAERPKGSFSTLEIQRTEQGDSAMYLCASSHRTGGYEQYFGPGTRLTVT.

The rearrangement uses TRBV4-1 and TRBJ2-1, with D uncertain. This CDR3 is built from 14 residues. Between the trimmed V and J ends, which lost 4 bases and 8 bases, there was a span of 15 bases. CDR1 MGHRA and CDR2 YSYEKL come from the germline V gene. This chain's CDR3 is CASSLGHRSDEQFF. CDR3 in DNA: TGCGCCAGCAGCCTAGGCCACCGCAGCGATGAGCAGTTCTTC.

CDR3 region: CASSSGGRTYTGELFF. CDR3 nucleotide sequence: TGTGCCAGCAGTTCAGGAGGGAGGACTTACACCGGGGAGCTGTTTTTT. The J gene is TRBJ2-2, the V gene TRBV28; a possible D gene is TRBD2 (6 bases). CDR3 length equals 16 residues. The germline V gene has CDR1 MDHEN and CDR2 SYDVKM. V was shortened by 4 bases and J by 3 bases, with 15 bases between the two germline ends.

The rearrangement uses TRBV7-3 and TRBJ1-4, with 8 bases fitting TRBD1. With V trimmed by 5 bases and J by 3 bases, 5 bases remained unmatched. This CDR3 is 15 amino acids long. The germline V gene encodes CDR1 SGHTA and CDR2 FQGTGA. The CDR3 DNA follows: TGTGCCAGCAGCCAAGGGACAGGATCTAATGAAAAACTGTTTTTT. It yields the protein CASSQGTGSNEKLFF.

The chain's CDR3 is CASSLAPRGNGYTF. The DNA for the CDR3 is TGTGCCAGCAGCTTAGCGCCCAGGGGGAATGGCTACACCTTC. The rearrangement joins TRBV7-9 to TRBJ1-2; 7 bases agree with TRBD1. This CDR3 contains 14 residues. Germline assignment: CDR1 SEHNR and CDR2 FQNEAQ (reference sequence). V was pared by 0 bases and J by 6 bases, with 4 bases of the junction left unmatched.

The chain's CDR3 is CASSGLLRASGQPQHF. Here the CDR3 DNA reads TGTGCCAGCAGTGGCCTATTGAGGGCGTCGGGTCAGCCCCAGCATTTT. The V call is TRBV6-1, the J call TRBJ1-5; D is uncertain. V lost 4 bases to trimming and J lost 6 bases, with 19 bases between them. The CDR3 runs to 16 residues. Germline-derived CDR1 and CDR2 are MNHNS and SASEGT.

The chain carries TRBV27 and TRBJ2-3; 10 nucleotides line up with TRBD2. The V segment lost 0 bases and the J segment 5 bases; nucleotides outside the gene matches: 8. Per the germline V gene, CDR1 is MNHEY and CDR2 is SMNVEV (reference sequence). The CDR3 consists of 17 residues. CDR3 nucleotide sequence: TGTGCCAGCAGTTTATCACCCCCTAGCGGGAGTGAAGATACGCAGTATTTT. Protein sequence: CASSLSPPSGSEDTQYF.

The chain couples TRBV28 to TRBJ2-7, with a weak D call TRBD1 (6 bases). Germline V gene sequence: CDR1 MDHEN, CDR2 SYDVKM. This CDR3 comprises 12 residues. V was pared by 5 bases and J by 3 bases, with 8 bases between. CDR3 in amino acids: CASSTQGYEQYF. As DNA, the CDR3 is TGTGCCAGCAGTACACAGGGCTACGAGCAGTACTTC.

Here the CDR3 reads CASSGPRGQGYGYTF. CDR3 nucleotide sequence: TGTGCCAGCAGCGGACCTAGGGGCCAGGGCTATGGCTACACCTTC. V is TRBV7-9 and J is TRBJ1-2, with D tentatively TRBD1 (5 bases). V shed 5 bases and J shed 4 bases, with 17 bases lying between them. Per germline, CDR1 SEHNR and CDR2 FQNEAQ (reference sequence). The CDR3 is made up of 15 amino acids.

The chain recombines TRBV16 with TRBJ2-7; TRBD1 matches at 8 bases. V dropped 3 bases and J dropped 0; count of bases not matched to a gene: 4. This CDR3 is 15 amino acids long. Germline CDR1 and CDR2: KGHSY and FQNENV. The CDR3 DNA is TGTGCCAGCAGCCATCGGACAGGGAGCTCCTACGAGCAGTACTTC. Protein product: CASSHRTGSSYEQYF.